This T cell receptor (beta chain) was recorded in a study of blood T cell repertoires in COVID-19. About the study: Acute-phase and convalescent COVID-19 samples originated in the United States, Italy and Spain. In each case, the material was cDNA or gDNA derived from T cells, B-cell-depleted T cells, or PBMCs.

This clone is a singleton in its sample. How the authors handled the data: Counts of nucleated cells, estimated from reference gene primer amplification, were obtained. The assay was immunoSEQ multiplex PCR, and TCRdb's table has in-frame clones only and misses some. The V and J calls and clone size are taken from that table; D and trimming were inferred from the DNA. The data hold 90,000 to 150,000 clones, with around 86% observed a single time. V lost 3 bases and J 0 bases, leaving 7 bases between the germline ends. Germline V gene lookup returns CDR1 LGHDT and CDR2 YNNKEL (reference sequence). CDR3 length: 14 residues.

This receptor was identified in an elderly man with acute or convalescent COVID-19. The chain has TRBV3-1 (or the pseudogene TRBV3-2) and TRBJ2-3; D unresolved. The sequenced material came from peripheral blood. The CDR3 DNA reads as TGTGCCAGCAGCCATCTATCCAGCACAGATACGCAGTATTTT. Translation: CASSHLSSTDTQYF.